These T cell receptor beta chains were read from a single sample in a study of cytomegalovirus exposure and HLA in healthy donors. Sequenced by immunoSEQ multiplex PCR; TCRdb stores in-frame clones only, minus some. The sample yields more than 150,000 clones, roughly nine tenths seen once. Sample: PBMCs. The receptors stem from a girl under three years old in good health and CMV-seronegative. The CDR3 runs from the conserved cysteine through the conserved F or W. The D gene is left open where the match is weak. Only part of the rows carry a size: once, few, many, or a class if the clone is expanded.

d_call | clone_size | j_call | v_call | cdr3_aa | cdr3_nt
TRBD2 | - | TRBJ2-1 | TRBV6-5 | CASSYSPAGGRDEQFF | TGTGCCAGCAGTTACTCACCCGCGGGGGGAAGGGATGAGCAGTTCTTC
- | - | TRBJ2-7 | TRBV29-1 | CSAAGRMAGEQYF | TGCAGCGCGGCGGGTCGGATGGCCGGCGAGCAGTACTTC
- | - | TRBJ1-2 | TRBV6-1 | CASSEDRENYGYTF | TGTGCCAGCAGTGAAGACAGGGAGAACTATGGCTACACCTTC
- | - | TRBJ2-7 | TRBV7-8 | CASRHSVSGSFYEQYF | TGTGCCAGCAGGCATAGCGTTTCGGGGTCTTTCTACGAGCAGTACTTC
- | - | TRBJ2-5 | TRBV30 | CAWSVPGEETQYF | TGTGCCTGGAGTGTACCAGGGGAAGAGACCCAGTACTTC
- | - | TRBJ1-2 | TRBV18 | CASSRRQDNYGYTF | TGTGCCAGCTCACGAAGACAGGATAACTATGGCTACACCTTC
TRBD1 | once | TRBJ1-5 | TRBV9 | CASSTGTGTNQPQHF | TGTGCCAGCAGCACCGGGACAGGGACCAATCAGCCCCAGCATTTT
- | few | TRBJ2-7 | TRBV7-8 | CASSLAWTAYSYEQYF | TGTGCCAGCAGCTTAGCGTGGACAGCTTACTCCTACGAGCAGTACTTC
- | - | TRBJ1-2 | TRBV19 | CASSRVEIEGYTF | TGTGCCAGTAGTAGGGTGGAGATCGAGGGCTACACCTTC
TRBD2 | - | TRBJ2-1 | TRBV7-9 | CASSLLGTRDNEQFF | TGTGCCAGCAGCTTATTGGGGACTAGGGACAATGAGCAGTTCTTC
TRBD2 | - | TRBJ2-7 | TRBV9 | CASSSTSGPFYEQYF | TGTGCCAGCAGCTCCACTAGCGGACCATTCTACGAGCAGTACTTC
TRBD1 | - | TRBJ2-7 | TRBV9 | CASSVGQGAPYEQYF | TGTGCCAGCAGCGTAGGTCAGGGGGCTCCCTACGAGCAGTACTTC
- | - | TRBJ2-1 | TRBV7-6 | CASSFLYSTAKEENEQFF | TGTGCCAGCAGCTTCCTTTACTCGACCGCCAAAGAGGAGAATGAGCAGTTCTTC
- | - | TRBJ2-1 | TRBV5-8 | CASSFYGSSYNEQFF | TGTGCCAGCAGCTTCTACGGGAGCTCCTACAATGAGCAGTTCTTC
- | - | TRBJ2-3 | TRBV4-1 | CASSRESPDTQYF | TGCGCCAGCAGCCGGGAGAGTCCAGATACGCAGTATTTT
TRBD2 | - | TRBJ2-1 | TRBV19 | CASSIARPSGHNEQFF | TGTGCCAGTAGTATAGCCAGGCCTAGCGGACACAATGAGCAGTTCTTC
- | once | TRBJ2-5 | TRBV15 | CATSRGQQGNQETQYF | TGTGCCACCAGCAGAGGGCAGCAGGGGAATCAAGAGACCCAGTACTTC
- | - | TRBJ1-3 | TRBV2 | CASSEAWESSGNTIYF | TGTGCCAGCAGTGAAGCTTGGGAGAGCTCTGGAAACACCATATATTTT
TRBD2 | - | TRBJ2-7 | TRBV4-2 | CASREEETSGAYEQYF | TGTGCCAGCAGAGAGGAGGAGACTAGCGGAGCCTACGAGCAGTACTTC
- | once | TRBJ2-1 | TRBV27 | CASSSSWSYNEQFF | TGTGCCAGCAGTTCTAGCTGGTCCTACAATGAGCAGTTCTTC
- | - | TRBJ2-5 | TRBV30 | CAWSRVGYQETQYF | TGTGCCTGGAGTCGGGTCGGGTACCAAGAGACCCAGTACTTC
- | - | TRBJ2-7 | TRBV29-1 | CSVGRVGEQYF | TGCAGCGTTGGTCGCGTCGGCGAGCAGTACTTC
TRBD2 | - | TRBJ2-7 | TRBV7-9 | CSSIGGGNEQYF | TGTTCCAGCATCGGGGGGGGTAACGAGCAGTACTTC
- | - | TRBJ1-2 | TRBV6-5 | CASSYDQGGGYTF | TGTGCCAGCAGTTACGATCAGGGAGGCGGCTACACCTTC
TRBD1 | - | TRBJ2-2 | TRBV7-3 | CASSSPGGSGELFF | TGTGCCAGCAGCTCTCCAGGGGGCTCCGGGGAGCTGTTTTTT
- | - | TRBJ1-5 | TRBV19 | CASSIPGYSNQPQHF | TGTGCCAGTAGTATACCGGGGTATAGCAATCAGCCCCAGCATTTT